This TCR beta chain came from a study of regulatory T cells in long-lasting Graves disease. Points from the study as a whole: Favoring TRBV28, TRBJ1-2 and TRBJ2-5 was a feature seen in persistent disease.

V was clipped by 7 bases and J by 0 bases; unmatched bases: 15. The CDR3 totals 18 residues. In germline, CDR1 is MGHDK, CDR2 SYGVNS. Noted time point: newly diagnosed GD, antithyroid drugs for less than 3 months. RNA extracted from PBMCs served as the sequencing template. All patients originated from an endocrinology department located in Xi'an, China. To make TCR beta libraries, researchers used iRepertoire HTBI primers and Arm-PCR of CDR3 regions. In TCRdb, the multiplex PCR reads were re-called with MiXCR into one record per CDR3 protein. The sample carries 390,000 or so distinct CDR3 sequences, roughly 12% recorded once. For this clonotype: Its target is unknown. A much larger clone lies one base from this, so it may be a read error. The final CDR3 position lacks the conserved phenylalanine or tryptophan, pointing to a likely read error.

The same data also went into a second study, on T cells in Graves' hyperthyroidism and ophthalmopathy. That source adds: During a first-round RT-PCR of the TCR CDR3, the HTBI primer set was used. Most thyroid clonotypes expanded above 0.001 were also detected in blood.

J is TRBJ1-1 and V is TRBV25-1; 9 nucleotides agree with TRBD1. The clonotype comes from a woman between 18 and 30 years old with Graves disease. Sequenced material: peripheral blood mononuclear cells (PBMCs), taken at new diagnosis, from a patient treated with antithyroid drugs. The CDR3 nucleotides read TGTGCCAGCACCCGGACAGGGGCTGGGAAATCTCTGAACACTGAAGCTTTCTCT. Its protein is CASTRTGAGKSLNTEAFS.